The TCR beta chain under discussion was sequenced for a study of blood T cell repertoires in COVID-19. The wider study: Researchers got acute and convalescent COVID-19 samples from the United States, Italy and Spain.

Per the germline V gene, CDR1 is LGHDT and CDR2 is YNNKEL (reference sequence). V lost 1 base and J 4 bases, leaving 8 bases between the germline ends. The CDR3 runs to 14 residues. The method was immunoSEQ multiplex PCR; TCRdb's version includes in-frame clones alone and lacks a portion of them. This repertoire shows 300,000 to 450,000 clones, less than 90% found once; its top ten account for 1%. Recovery meant two consecutive negative NP/OP PCR tests, professional clearance, or resolved symptoms. The chain links TRBV3-1 (or the pseudogene TRBV3-2) to TRBJ1-3, with D possibly matching TRBD1 (5 bases). Sequencing was done on a sample of PBMCs or T cells enriched from blood (not recorded which). The TCR was taken from a woman aged 25 to 39 who had recovered from COVID-19. The CDR3 nucleotides are TGTGCCAGCAGCCAAGTTCCAGGGGGAAACACCATATATTTT. Residues: CASSQVPGGNTIYF.